This T cell receptor (delta chain) stems from a study of γδ T cells in repeated Plasmodium falciparum infection. General study findings and limits: Waves of new clonotype selection appeared after repeated controlled infections in Vdelta2-negative, largely Vdelta1+, gammadelta T cells. Compared with Australian children, Malian Vdelta2-negative repertoires seemed more clonal, less diverse, less shared.

Ten or more counts support this clone. Its antigen is unknown. Since a far larger clone is one base different, this is likely a read error. The sample contains more than one DNA sequence encoding this CDR3. Bulk repertoires came from Vgamma9/Vdelta2+ or Vdelta2-negative gammadelta T cells flow-sorted from PBMC. TCRdb reanalysed the multiplex PCR reads with CATT. The profile shows over 55,000 delta-chain clones, 1.7% of them singletons. CDR1 TSWWSYY and CDR2 QGS come from the germline V gene. The CDR3 is made up of 17 amino acids. The V and J genes are TRDV1 and TRDJ1; D is unresolved. Sequenced material: gamma-delta T cells from blood. The receptor's source is a pool of human donors (malaria-infected and uninfected, not separated). CDR3 DNA sequence: TGTGCTCTTGGGGAACTAGCGCCACTAAGAGACACCGATAAGCTCATCTTT. It translates to CALGELAPLRDTDKLIF.